This TCR beta chain was retrieved from a study of T cells in Graves' hyperthyroidism and ophthalmopathy (dated by TCRdb to about 2019). About the investigation overall: Peripheral blood was sampled at the time of initial diagnosis, prior to any treatment. A discovery cohort of about a hundred patients, roughly 40 with Graves' ophthalmopathy and 57 with stable Graves' hyperthyroidism, was used to find distinguishing TCR V-J signatures. Prospective prediction of ophthalmopathy was tested in an independent validation cohort consisting of under 20 hyperthyroidism patients and more than 15 patients who later progressed to ophthalmopathy. The 100 discovery patients were divided at random into training and test sets in a 7:3 ratio. In addition, the study compared T-cell repertoires in thyroid tissue and in blood from over 5 Graves' hyperthyroidism patients. After blood sampling, hyperthyroidism patients were treated with methimazole at a starting dose of 30 mg daily, and ophthalmopathy patients were treated with high-dose intravenous methylprednisolone. According to the paper, TCR Vbeta CDR3 sequencing was carried out on 135 peripheral blood samples, which came from fewer than 50 ophthalmopathy, around 74 hyperthyroidism and approximately 17 progressor patients.

Hyperthyroidism patients were newly diagnosed, had a disease duration of under 2 months, and were aged 18 to 65 years. Any patient with an uncontrolled infection, another autoimmune disease, pregnancy or lactation was excluded. Clinical symptoms, serum thyroxine and TRAb, thyroid ultrasound, and orbital computed tomography formed the basis for the diagnoses. Blood from progressor patients was drawn when they were first diagnosed with hyperthyroidism, before any ophthalmopathy symptoms appeared. PBMCs were isolated from around 10 ml of fresh peripheral blood by Ficoll-Paque density gradient centrifugation. Progressor patients were defined as those initially diagnosed with Graves' hyperthyroidism in whom ophthalmopathy developed during follow-up. Trizol reagent was used to extract total RNA, and RNA quality was then checked on an Agilent 2100 Bioanalyzer. The germline V gene sets CDR1 to SGHAT and CDR2 to FQNNGV. V loses 2 bases at its end and J loses 5 bases; junction bases beyond the gene matches: 10. The CDR3, from cysteine to phenylalanine, totals 16 residues. Only the CDR3 region is kept as DNA, spanning 48 bases read in frame from base 1.

The TCR beta CDR3 regions were amplified from the RNA transcripts. A first-round RT-PCR of the TCR CDR3 used the HTBI primer set with the Qiagen OneStep RT-PCR kit. A second multiplex PCR round built the libraries, followed by size selection and purification. Paired-end sequencing of the libraries was performed with 100 bp reads on an Illumina HiSeq2000. As for how the authors treated the data: SOAPnuke was used to process the raw data, with reads discarded if the reads contained adapters or uncalled bases, had a mean Phred below 15, or lacked an exact constant-primer or identifier match. High-quality paired reads were merged with COPE v1.2.5, and unique nucleotide sequences were defined as clonotypes. Clonotypes were aligned to IMGT TRBV, TRBD and TRBJ reference segments using MiTCR v1.1. The analysis included only V-J combinations with a frequency above 0.0001, which together covered 99% to 99.2% of the repertoires. The TCS score was defined as the ratio of F50 (clonal expansion) to E x V (chaos), calculated using BLOSUM62-based TCRdist between CDR3 peptides within each V-J. Welch's t-statistics and random forest reduced approximately 520 V-J features to fewer than 15, which were used in a naive Bayes classifier (R e1071). TCRdb reprocessing: public reads trimmed at Q25 with fastp, clones called with MiXCR, in-frame beta chains kept. One record per CDR3 amino acid sequence lists the most common genes and DNA. Here the V and J calls rest on TCRdb's processing, not on the authors' analysis. In this sample the table shows under 300,000 distinct CDR3 sequences, 25% to 30% of which occur a single time. The top ten hold about a quarter of the sample.

Study-level results and caveats: No statistical method was used to set the sample size in advance, and investigators knew the group allocation. Ophthalmopathy was separated from stable hyperthyroidism by a 13 V-J signature model, with around 88% sensitivity and just over 81% specificity obtained in cross-validation and 80%/75% obtained in testing. Most expanded thyroid clonotypes (frequency above 0.001) were also detected in blood, suggesting blood repertoires may reflect thyroid immune responses. In validation, the model predicted progression to ophthalmopathy a median of around 6.5 months before onset, with about 67% sensitivity and about 75% specificity.

Details on this clonotype: The antigen this receptor binds is unknown. No qualities accompany the bases; no much larger clone lies one base away.

Sequencing was carried out using blood. This clonotype originated in a man in his forties with Graves' hyperthyroidism that later progressed to Graves' ophthalmopathy. The chain couples TRBV11-2 to TRBJ1-1, with TRBD1 identical over 8 junction bases. The CDR3 loop reads CASSLNYGQGGTEAFF. The nucleotide sequence is given as TGTGCCAGCAGCTTAAACTATGGACAGGGTGGGACTGAAGCTTTCTTT.